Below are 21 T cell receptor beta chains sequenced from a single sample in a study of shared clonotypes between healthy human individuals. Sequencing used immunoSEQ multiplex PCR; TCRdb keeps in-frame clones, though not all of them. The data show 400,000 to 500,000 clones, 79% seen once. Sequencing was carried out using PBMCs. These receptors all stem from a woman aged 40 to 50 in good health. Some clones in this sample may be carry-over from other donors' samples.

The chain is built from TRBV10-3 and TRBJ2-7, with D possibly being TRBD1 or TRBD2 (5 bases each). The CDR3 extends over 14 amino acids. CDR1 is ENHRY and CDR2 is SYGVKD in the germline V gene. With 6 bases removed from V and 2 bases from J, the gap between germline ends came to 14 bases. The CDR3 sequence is CAISPGTDTYEQYF. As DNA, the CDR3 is TGTGCCATCAGCCCCGGGACGGATACCTACGAGCAGTACTTC.

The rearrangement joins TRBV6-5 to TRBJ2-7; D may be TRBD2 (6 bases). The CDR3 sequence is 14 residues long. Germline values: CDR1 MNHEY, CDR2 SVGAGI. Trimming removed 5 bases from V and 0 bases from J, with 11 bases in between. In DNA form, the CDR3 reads TGTGCCAGCAGTCCGGGGGTCAGCTCCTACGAGCAGTACTTC. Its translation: CASSPGVSSYEQYF.

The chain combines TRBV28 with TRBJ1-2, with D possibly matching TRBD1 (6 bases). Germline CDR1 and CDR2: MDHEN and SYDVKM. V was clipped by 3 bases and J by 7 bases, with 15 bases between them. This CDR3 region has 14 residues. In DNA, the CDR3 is TGTGCCAGCAGTTTGGGGTGGGGGCAGGGTGGCTACACCTTC. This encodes CASSLGWGQGGYTF.

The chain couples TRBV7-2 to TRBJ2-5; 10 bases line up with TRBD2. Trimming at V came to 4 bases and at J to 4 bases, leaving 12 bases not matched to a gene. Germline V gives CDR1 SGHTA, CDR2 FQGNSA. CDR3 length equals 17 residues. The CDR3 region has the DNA TGTGCCAGCAGCTCTAGGACTAGCGGCCCAAAGGGAGAGACCCAGTACTTC. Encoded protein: CASSSRTSGPKGETQYF.

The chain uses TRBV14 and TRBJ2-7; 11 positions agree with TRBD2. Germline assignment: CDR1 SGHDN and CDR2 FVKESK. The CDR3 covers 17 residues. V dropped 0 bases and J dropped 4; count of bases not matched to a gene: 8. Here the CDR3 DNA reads TGTGCCAGCAGCCAAGATTTTCGGGCTAGCGGGAGGTACGAGCAGTACTTC. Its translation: CASSQDFRASGRYEQYF.

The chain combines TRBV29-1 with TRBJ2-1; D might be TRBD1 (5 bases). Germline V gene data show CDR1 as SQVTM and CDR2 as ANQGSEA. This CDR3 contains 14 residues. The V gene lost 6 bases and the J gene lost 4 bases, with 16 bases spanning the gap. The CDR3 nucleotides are TGCAGCGTCCCCGACAGACCGAGTTACAATGAGCAGTTCTTC. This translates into CSVPDRPSYNEQFF.

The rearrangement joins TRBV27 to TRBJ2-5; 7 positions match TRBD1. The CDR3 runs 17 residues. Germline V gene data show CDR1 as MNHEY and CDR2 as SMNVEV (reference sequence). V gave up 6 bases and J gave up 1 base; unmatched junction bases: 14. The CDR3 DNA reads TGTGCCAGCAGCCGGAGACCGGGACAGAGAGCCCAAGAGACCCAGTACTTC. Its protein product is CASSRRPGQRAQETQYF.

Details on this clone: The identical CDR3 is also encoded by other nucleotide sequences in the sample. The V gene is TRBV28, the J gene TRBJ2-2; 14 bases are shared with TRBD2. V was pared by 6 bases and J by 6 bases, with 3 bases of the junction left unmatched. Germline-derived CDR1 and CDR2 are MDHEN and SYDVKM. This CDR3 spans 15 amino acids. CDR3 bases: TGTGCCAGCAGCCTGGGACTAGCGGGAGCCGGGGAGCTGTTTTTT. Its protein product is CASSLGLAGAGELFF.

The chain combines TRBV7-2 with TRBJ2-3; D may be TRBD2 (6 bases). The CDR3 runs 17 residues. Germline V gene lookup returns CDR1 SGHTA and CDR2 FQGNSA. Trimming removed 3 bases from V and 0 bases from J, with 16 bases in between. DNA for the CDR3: TGTGCCAGCAGCTTCTTCCCACTAGCCGGTAGCACAGATACGCAGTATTTT. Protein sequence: CASSFFPLAGSTDTQYF.

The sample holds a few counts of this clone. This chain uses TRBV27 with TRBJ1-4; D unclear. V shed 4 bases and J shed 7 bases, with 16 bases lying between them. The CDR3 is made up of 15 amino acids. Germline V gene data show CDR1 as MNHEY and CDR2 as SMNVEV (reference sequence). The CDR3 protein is CASSWKLPAGEKLFF. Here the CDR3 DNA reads TGTGCCAGCAGTTGGAAACTTCCGGCGGGTGAAAAACTGTTTTTT.

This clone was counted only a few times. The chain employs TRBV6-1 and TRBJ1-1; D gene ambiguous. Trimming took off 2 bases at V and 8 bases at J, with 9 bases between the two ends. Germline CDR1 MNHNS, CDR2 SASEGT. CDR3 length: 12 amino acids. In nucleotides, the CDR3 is TGTGCCAGCAGTGAAATTGGGGTGGAAGCTTTCTTT. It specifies CASSEIGVEAFF.

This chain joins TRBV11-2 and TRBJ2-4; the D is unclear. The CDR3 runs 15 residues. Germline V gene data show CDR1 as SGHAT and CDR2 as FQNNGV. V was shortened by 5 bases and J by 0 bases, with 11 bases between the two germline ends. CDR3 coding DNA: TGTGCCAGCAGCGTGGGTGTAGGAGCCAAAAACATTCAGTACTTC. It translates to CASSVGVGAKNIQYF.

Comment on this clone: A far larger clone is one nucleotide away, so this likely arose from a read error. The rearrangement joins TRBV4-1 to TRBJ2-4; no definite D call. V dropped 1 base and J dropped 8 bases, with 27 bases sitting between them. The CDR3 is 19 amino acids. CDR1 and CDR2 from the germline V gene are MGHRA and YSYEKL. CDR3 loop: CASSQGNRSVFSRADIQYF. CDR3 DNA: TGCGCCAGCAGCCAAGGGAATAGGTCTGTCTTTAGCCGGGCGGACATTCAGTACTTC.

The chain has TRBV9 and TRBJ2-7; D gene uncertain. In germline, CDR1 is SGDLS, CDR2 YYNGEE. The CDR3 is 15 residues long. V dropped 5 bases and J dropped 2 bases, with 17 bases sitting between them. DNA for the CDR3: TGTGCCAGCAGTTTCCTCCGCTACTCACCCTACGAGCAGTACTTC. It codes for CASSFLRYSPYEQYF.

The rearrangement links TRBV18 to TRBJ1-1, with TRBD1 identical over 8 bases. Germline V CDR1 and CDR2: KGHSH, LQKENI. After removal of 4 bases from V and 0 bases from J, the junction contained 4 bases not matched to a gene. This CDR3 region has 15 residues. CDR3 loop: CASSLRTGMNTEAFF. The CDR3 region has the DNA TGTGCCAGCTCACTACGGACAGGGATGAACACTGAAGCTTTCTTT. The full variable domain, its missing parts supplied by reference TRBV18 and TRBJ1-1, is NAGVMQNPRHLVRRRGQEARLRCSPMKGHSHVYWYRQLPEEGLKFMVYLQKENIIDESGMPKERFSAEFPKEGPSILRIQQVVRGDSAAYFCASSLRTGMNTEAFFGQGTRLTVV.

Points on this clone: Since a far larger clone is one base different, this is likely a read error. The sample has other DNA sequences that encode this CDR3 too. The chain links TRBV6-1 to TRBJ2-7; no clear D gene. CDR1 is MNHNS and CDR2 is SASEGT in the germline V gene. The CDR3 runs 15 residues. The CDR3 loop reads CASSEGAEVSYEQYF. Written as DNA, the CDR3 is TGTGCCAGTAGTGAAGGAGCCGAGGTATCCTACGAGCAGTACTTC.

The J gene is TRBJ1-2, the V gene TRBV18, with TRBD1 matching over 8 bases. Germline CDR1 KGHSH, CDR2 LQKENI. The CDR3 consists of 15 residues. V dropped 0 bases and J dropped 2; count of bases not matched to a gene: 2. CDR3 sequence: CASSPPGTGNYGYTF. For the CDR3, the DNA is TGTGCCAGCTCACCACCGGGGACAGGAAACTATGGCTACACCTTC.

The CDR3 here is CASSRGFGGTEAFF. The CDR3 DNA follows: TGTGCCAGTAGTAGAGGGTTTGGGGGCACTGAAGCTTTCTTT. V gene TRBV19 combines with J gene TRBJ1-1; the D gene is possibly TRBD1 (5 bases). Deletions cut 4 bases from V and 4 bases from J, with 13 bases between. The germline V gene encodes CDR1 LNHDA and CDR2 SQIVND (reference sequence). The CDR3 is made up of 14 amino acids.

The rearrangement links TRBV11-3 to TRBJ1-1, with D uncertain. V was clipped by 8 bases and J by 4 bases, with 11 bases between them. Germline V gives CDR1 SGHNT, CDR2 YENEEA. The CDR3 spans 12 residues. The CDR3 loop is CASVLWGTEAFF. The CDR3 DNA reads TGTGCCAGCGTCCTCTGGGGCACTGAAGCTTTCTTT.

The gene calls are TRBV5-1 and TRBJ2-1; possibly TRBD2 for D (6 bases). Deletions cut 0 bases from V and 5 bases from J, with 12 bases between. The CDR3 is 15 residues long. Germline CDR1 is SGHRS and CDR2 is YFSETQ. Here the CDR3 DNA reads TGCGCCAGCAGCTTGGGGCGGGAACCCCACAATGAGCAGTTCTTC. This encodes CASSLGREPHNEQFF.

The CDR3 sequence is CASSPRTHTDTQYF. The CDR3 DNA reads TGTGCCAGCAGCCCCAGGACCCACACAGATACGCAGTATTTT. This chain connects TRBV25-1 to TRBJ2-3, with D unclear. Germline values: CDR1 MGHDK, CDR2 SYGVNS. The ends were cut back, 6 bases at V and 2 bases at J, with 12 bases in the middle. CDR3 size: 14 residues.